Listed below are T cell receptor beta chains from one sample, sequenced in a study of cytomegalovirus exposure and HLA in healthy donors. Data came from immunoSEQ multiplex PCR; TCRdb stores just in-frame clones and leaves some out. This sample carries 180,000 or so clones, approximately 80% of them seen once, and the ten largest clones take more than 1.1%. Source material: PBMCs. The source is a girl aged 5 to 17 in good health and CMV-seropositive. The CDR3 runs from the conserved cysteine through the conserved F or W. Fields, in order: J gene, D gene, V gene, clone size, CDR3 DNA, CDR3 protein. D genes are given only for firm matches. Clone size appears in some rows only: once, few, many, or a class for an expanded clone.

j_call: TRBJ2-7; d_call: -; v_call: TRBV5-1; clone_size: -; cdr3_nt: TGCGCCAGCAGCGCCGGGACATTCTCCTACGAGCAGTACTTC; cdr3_aa: CASSAGTFSYEQYF
j_call: TRBJ2-1; d_call: -; v_call: TRBV6-1; clone_size: few; cdr3_nt: TGTGCCAGCAGTCTTAACCCAGCCGGACTGAATGAGCAGTTCTTC; cdr3_aa: CASSLNPAGLNEQFF
j_call: TRBJ2-3; d_call: -; v_call: TRBV25-1; clone_size: -; cdr3_nt: TGTGCCAGCAGTGAGGGCGGGCTAAGCACAGATACGCAGTATTTT; cdr3_aa: CASSEGGLSTDTQYF
j_call: TRBJ2-3; d_call: TRBD2; v_call: TRBV5-4; clone_size: -; cdr3_nt: TGTGCCAGCAGCTTGGCTAGCGGGCGTTCCCTAGATACGCAGTATTTT; cdr3_aa: CASSLASGRSLDTQYF
j_call: TRBJ2-7; d_call: TRBD1; v_call: TRBV19; clone_size: -; cdr3_nt: TGTGCCAGCTCTAGACAGGGGGCCCACGAGCAGTACTTC; cdr3_aa: CASSRQGAHEQYF
j_call: TRBJ2-7; d_call: TRBD1; v_call: TRBV27; clone_size: -; cdr3_nt: TGTGCCAGCAGTTTATGGCAGGGGGCTTACGAGCAGTACTTC; cdr3_aa: CASSLWQGAYEQYF
j_call: TRBJ1-1; d_call: -; v_call: TRBV10-3; clone_size: -; cdr3_nt: TGTGCCATCAGTTACCACCGACAGGACCCGAACACTGAAGCTTTCTTT; cdr3_aa: CAISYHRQDPNTEAFF
j_call: TRBJ2-7; d_call: -; v_call: TRBV7-9; clone_size: -; cdr3_nt: TGTGCCAGCAGCCTGGACAGTTTCTACGAGCAGTACTTC; cdr3_aa: CASSLDSFYEQYF
j_call: TRBJ2-7; d_call: -; v_call: TRBV4-1; clone_size: -; cdr3_nt: TGCGCCAGCAGCGCCAGGGGAAGCGGCTACGAGCAGTACTTC; cdr3_aa: CASSARGSGYEQYF
j_call: TRBJ2-2; d_call: TRBD2; v_call: TRBV2; clone_size: -; cdr3_nt: TGTGCCAGCAGTGAGGGGAGGGCGAACACCGGGGAGCTGTTTTTT; cdr3_aa: CASSEGRANTGELFF
j_call: TRBJ1-3; d_call: -; v_call: TRBV30; clone_size: -; cdr3_nt: TGTGCCTGGAGTGTACTAAACTGGGCAGGGGAATATAACACCATATATTTT; cdr3_aa: CAWSVLNWAGEYNTIYF
j_call: TRBJ2-7; d_call: -; v_call: TRBV19; clone_size: -; cdr3_nt: TGTGCCAGTAGTATCTGGGCCGGTACCTACGAGCAGTACTTC; cdr3_aa: CASSIWAGTYEQYF
j_call: TRBJ1-5; d_call: -; v_call: TRBV5-4; clone_size: -; cdr3_nt: TGTGCCAGCAGCCTGGGTGGGACACCTTATCAGCCCCAGCATTTT; cdr3_aa: CASSLGGTPYQPQHF
j_call: TRBJ2-3; d_call: -; v_call: TRBV7-2; clone_size: -; cdr3_nt: TGTGCCAGCAGCTTAGGGTTAGCATCGCAGTATTTT; cdr3_aa: CASSLGLASQYF
j_call: TRBJ2-5; d_call: -; v_call: TRBV7-2; clone_size: -; cdr3_nt: TGTGCCAGCAGCTTAGATTTGGGTCAGGCTGGACTGGCCCAGTACTTC; cdr3_aa: CASSLDLGQAGLAQYF
j_call: TRBJ2-1; d_call: TRBD2; v_call: TRBV6-1; clone_size: -; cdr3_nt: TGTGCCAGCAGCGGGACTAGCGGGAGGGCGAATGAGCAGTTCTTC; cdr3_aa: CASSGTSGRANEQFF
j_call: TRBJ1-2; d_call: -; v_call: TRBV7-3; clone_size: -; cdr3_nt: TGTGCCAGCAGCCCACAGGGCGGACCCCCGATCTATGGCTACACCTTC; cdr3_aa: CASSPQGGPPIYGYTF
j_call: TRBJ1-2; d_call: -; v_call: TRBV5-1; clone_size: -; cdr3_nt: TGCGCCAGCAGCTTGGGGGACACCCTTAACTATGGCTACACCTTC; cdr3_aa: CASSLGDTLNYGYTF
j_call: TRBJ2-3; d_call: -; v_call: TRBV15; clone_size: -; cdr3_nt: TGTGCCACCAAGTCGGGACAAGTAACAGATACGCAGTATTTT; cdr3_aa: CATKSGQVTDTQYF
j_call: TRBJ1-4; d_call: TRBD1; v_call: TRBV10-2; clone_size: -; cdr3_nt: TGCGCCAGCAGTGATCCGGGACAGTATGGAGAAAAACTGTTTTTT; cdr3_aa: CASSDPGQYGEKLFF
j_call: TRBJ2-7; d_call: TRBD2; v_call: TRBV4-2; clone_size: -; cdr3_nt: TGTGCCAGCAGCCAAAGATCCCCGGGACTAGCGGGGTCCTACGAGCAGTACTTC; cdr3_aa: CASSQRSPGLAGSYEQYF
j_call: TRBJ2-1; d_call: -; v_call: TRBV28; clone_size: -; cdr3_nt: TGTGCCAGTAGTTCAGGGGTCAATGAGCAGTTCTTC; cdr3_aa: CASSSGVNEQFF
j_call: TRBJ1-1; d_call: -; v_call: TRBV6-1; clone_size: -; cdr3_nt: TGTGCCAGCAGTGAAGCGCGTTTTCAGGGACTAGTGAACACTGAAGCTTTCTTT; cdr3_aa: CASSEARFQGLVNTEAFF
j_call: TRBJ1-1; d_call: -; v_call: TRBV11-2; clone_size: -; cdr3_nt: TGTGCCAGCAGCCAGGGGCCGTACACTGAAGCTTTCTTT; cdr3_aa: CASSQGPYTEAFF